These 26 T cell receptor beta chains were all obtained from the same sample, sequenced in a study of T cell responses to AZD1222 COVID-19 vaccine (dated by TCRdb to about 2021). The time point label, read with the paper, signifies: baseline before first vaccination. The treatment or condition label of this sample denotes: meningococcal conjugate vaccine given as trial control. Libraries were made using the immunoSEQ multiplex PCR assay. The clones in this table, taken by TCRdb from immuneACCESS, are in-frame only. Not every clone is retained; where verified, under half of the shortfall comes from an unresolved V gene, and the cause of the rest is unknown. The sample profile shows about 220,000 clones; roughly 91% of them were found once. The top ten hold roughly 1% of the sample. Sequenced here: peripheral blood, sampled on day 0 of MenACWY control vaccination. The source is an adult in good health.

This sequence joins TRBV7-9 and TRBJ1-1; D is undetermined. Germline lookup yields CDR1 SEHNR and CDR2 FQNEAQ (reference sequence). V was shortened by 4 bases and J by 4 bases, with 16 bases between the two germline ends. The CDR3 has 15 amino acids. The DNA of the CDR3 is TGTGCCAGCAGCTCAACCGTTGGACTTTTCACTGAAGCTTTCTTT. The encoded protein is CASSSTVGLFTEAFF.

The rearrangement links TRBV4-1 to TRBJ1-5; D gene ambiguous. V was pared by 0 bases and J by 1 base, with 19 bases between. CDR3 length equals 19 residues. Germline V lookup: CDR1 MGHRA, CDR2 YSYEKL. The CDR3 DNA sequence: TGCGCCAGCAGCCAAGAACATATCCCACACACAGACAGCAATCAGCCCCAGCATTTT. It is translated as CASSQEHIPHTDSNQPQHF.

This clone appeared a few times. The CDR3 DNA reads TGCAGTGCCCTTAACGAGACCCAGTACTTC. Its protein product is CSALNETQYF. The chain combines TRBV20-1 with TRBJ2-5; D call uncertain. CDR1 is DFQATT, CDR2 SNEGSKA, per germline (reference sequence). The CDR3 contains 10 residues. V was trimmed by 6 bases and J by 5 bases, leaving 7 bases between them.

The rearrangement uses TRBV11-2 and TRBJ1-6; D remains ambiguous. V gave up 3 bases and J gave up 7 bases, with 10 bases separating them. CDR3 size: 14 residues. Looked up from germline, CDR1 is SGHAT and CDR2 is FQNNGV. The CDR3 bases are TGTGCCAGCAGCTTTGATCTCGGAAATTCACCCCTCCACTTT. It encodes CASSFDLGNSPLHF.

The V gene is TRBV18, the J gene TRBJ1-5; 7 bases are shared with TRBD1. The CDR3 covers 15 residues. Germline assignment: CDR1 KGHSH and CDR2 LQKENI. J lost 3 bases, V lost 1 base, and 3 bases had no gene match. In nucleotides, the CDR3 is TGTGCCAGCTCACCACAGGGGGCCCTCAATCAGCCCCAGCATTTT. Amino acids: CASSPQGALNQPQHF.

The chain joins TRBV12-3 or TRBV12-4 to TRBJ2-5; possible D gene TRBD1, 6 bases. The CDR3 is made up of 12 amino acids. V was pared by 8 bases and J by 5 bases, with 12 bases between. The CDR3 protein is CASVRGGETQYF. Here the CDR3 DNA reads TGTGCCAGCGTCAGGGGTGGGGAGACCCAGTACTTC.

The chain has TRBV2 and TRBJ2-2, with D hard to call. CDR3 size: 14 residues. V was clipped by 2 bases and J by 1 base, with 5 bases between them. Germline V CDR1 and CDR2: SNHLY, FYNNEI. The CDR3 DNA reads as TGTGCCAGCAGTGAACACCTGAACACCGGGGAGCTGTTTTTT. Its translation: CASSEHLNTGELFF.

The table lists this clone with a count of one. V gene TRBV5-8 combines with J gene TRBJ1-2, with D uncertain. V lost 4 bases and J lost 3, with 13 bases in between. CDR3 size: 14 residues. Per the germline V gene, CDR1 is SGHTS and CDR2 is YDEGEE. CDR3 residues: CASSPGARYYGYTF. The CDR3 region has the DNA TGTGCCAGCAGCCCCGGCGCCAGATACTATGGCTACACCTTC.

This clone was seen just once. The V and J genes are TRBV2 and TRBJ1-1, with D perhaps matching TRBD1 (5 bases). Germline values: CDR1 SNHLY, CDR2 FYNNEI. The CDR3 contains 14 residues. Trimming shortened V by 6 bases and J by 4 bases, and 15 bases separated the two germline ends. CDR3 in amino acids: CASSRSGGGTEAFF. The CDR3 DNA follows: TGTGCCAGCAGCCGCTCGGGGGGAGGCACTGAAGCTTTCTTT.

This rearrangement joins TRBV29-1 to TRBJ1-2; D is unresolved. The CDR3 runs 14 residues. V was pared by 1 base and J by 4 bases, with 13 bases between. CDR1 and CDR2 (germline): SQVTM, ANQGSEA. CDR3 residues: CSVEAEGRIYGYTF. The CDR3, as DNA: TGCAGCGTTGAAGCGGAGGGCCGAATCTATGGCTACACCTTC.

The V call is TRBV2, the J call TRBJ2-3, with 7 bases aligning to TRBD1. With V trimmed by 4 bases and J by 5 bases, 9 bases remained unmatched. This CDR3 spans 15 amino acids. CDR1 is SNHLY, CDR2 FYNNEI, per germline. The CDR3 here is CASSALLTGRDTQYF. The CDR3 nucleotides are TGTGCCAGCAGTGCACTACTGACAGGGAGAGATACGCAGTATTTT.

V is TRBV7-2 and J is TRBJ2-4, with no clear D. Per the germline V gene, CDR1 is SGHTA and CDR2 is FQGNSA. Deletions cut 8 bases from V and 15 bases from J, with 20 bases between. The CDR3 covers 12 residues. The CDR3 region is CASAAYGRPWYF. DNA of the CDR3: TGTGCCAGCGCCGCGTATGGGCGACCGTGGTACTTC.

The chain recombines TRBV7-9 with TRBJ1-1, with D possibly being TRBD1 (5 bases). Germline CDR1 reads SEHNR; CDR2 reads FQNEAQ (reference sequence). The CDR3 is 13 amino acids. V lost 3 bases and J lost 4, with 9 bases in between. In nucleotides, the CDR3 is TGTGCCAGCAGCTTCTGGCAGGGCACTGAAGCTTTCTTT. Amino acids: CASSFWQGTEAFF.

The genes are TRBV19 and TRBJ1-5; tentatively, D is TRBD1 (6 bases). Germline V gene lookup returns CDR1 LNHDA and CDR2 SQIVND (reference sequence). The CDR3 runs to 13 residues. V lost 7 bases to trimming and J lost 6 bases, with 13 bases between them. The DNA of the CDR3 is TGTGCCAGTAATGAGGGGGAAGGTCAGCCCCAGCATTTT. The encoded protein is CASNEGEGQPQHF. The variable domain in full, with the rest retrieved from reference TRBV19 and TRBJ1-5, is DGGITQSPKYLFRKEGQNVTLSCEQNLNHDAMYWYRQDPGQGLRLIYYSQIVNDFQKGDIAEGYSVSREKKESFPLTVTSAQKNPTAFYLCASNEGEGQPQHFGDGTRLSIL.

V and J are TRBV2 and TRBJ1-1, with 8 bases aligning to TRBD1. V shed 6 bases and J 2 bases; nucleotides not matched to a gene: 5. This CDR3 spans 14 amino acids. Germline V lookup: CDR1 SNHLY, CDR2 FYNNEI. In DNA, the CDR3 is TGTGCCAGCAGGGTGGACAGGGCAAACACTGAAGCTTTCTTT. This translates into CASRVDRANTEAFF. The full variable domain, with the rest looked up from reference TRBV2 and TRBJ1-1, is EPEVTQTPSHQVTQMGQEVILRCVPISNHLYFYWYRQILGQKVEFLVSFYNNEISEKSEIFDDQFSVERPDGSNFTLKIRSTKLEDSAMYFCASRVDRANTEAFFGQGTRLTVV.

This clone appeared a few times. The J gene is TRBJ2-1, the V gene TRBV19; D unresolved. The V gene's germline CDR1 is LNHDA and CDR2 SQIVND (reference sequence). The CDR3 loop spans 8 amino acids. V lost 10 bases and J 12 bases, leaving 7 bases between the germline ends. This CDR3 reads CATPPQFF. CDR3 bases: TGTGCCACCCCGCCGCAGTTCTTC.

This clone appeared many times. This rearrangement joins TRBV12-3 or TRBV12-4 to TRBJ2-2; D is ambiguous. There are 10 residues in the CDR3. V was shortened by 7 bases and J by 6 bases, with 3 bases between the two germline ends. CDR3 loop: CASKAGELFF. DNA for the CDR3: TGTGCCAGCAAAGCCGGGGAGCTGTTTTTT.

This chain connects TRBV6-5 to TRBJ1-5, with D perhaps TRBD1 (5 bases). In germline, CDR1 is MNHEY, CDR2 SVGAGI. The CDR3 contains 13 residues. The V and J ends lost 11 bases and 3 bases respectively, with 14 bases between them. DNA for the CDR3: TGTGCCGCCGGGAGGGGCCCCAATCAGCCCCAGCATTTT. Protein product: CAAGRGPNQPQHF.

The rearrangement joins TRBV19 to TRBJ1-5; the D gene is possibly TRBD1 (5 bases). The CDR3 runs to 16 residues. Trimming shortened V by 2 bases and J by 3 bases, and 14 bases separated the two germline ends. Germline CDR1 is LNHDA and CDR2 is SQIVND (reference sequence). CDR3: CASSIIHRRANQPQHF. CDR3 nucleotides: TGTGCCAGTAGTATAATCCACCGCAGGGCCAATCAGCCCCAGCATTTT.

J is TRBJ2-3 and V is TRBV4-2; 10 positions match TRBD2. The CDR3 runs 15 residues. The V gene end was trimmed by 4 bases and the J gene end by 4 bases; junction bases not matched to a gene: 5. From germline, CDR1 is LGHNA and CDR2 YNFKEQ. CDR3 DNA: TGTGCCAGCAGCCTCAGCGGGGGGGCAGCAGATACGCAGTATTTT. Protein sequence: CASSLSGGAADTQYF.

The chain carries TRBV28 and TRBJ2-3; TRBD2 matches 14 bases. This CDR3 is built from 17 residues. V trimming: 6 bases; J trimming: 5 bases; junction bases outside the gene matches: 10. Germline CDR1 reads MDHEN; CDR2 reads SYDVKM. The CDR3 here is CASRTHPGTSGGDTQYF. CDR3 coding DNA: TGTGCCAGCAGAACACACCCCGGGACTAGCGGGGGAGATACGCAGTATTTT.

J is TRBJ2-7 and V is TRBV6-5; 11 bases are shared with TRBD1. V dropped 0 bases and J dropped 4; count of bases not matched to a gene: 2. Germline CDR1 is MNHEY and CDR2 is SVGAGI. The CDR3 spans 15 residues. CDR3 in DNA: TGTGCCAGCAGTTACTCAGGACAGGGGGCTTACGAGCAGTACTTC. Protein sequence: CASSYSGQGAYEQYF.

This chain links TRBV5-4 with TRBJ2-5, with TRBD2 identical over 14 bases. Trimming at V came to 4 bases and at J to 2 bases, leaving 13 bases not matched to a gene. CDR3 length: 19 amino acids. Germline values: CDR1 SGHNT, CDR2 YYREEE (reference sequence). CDR3 sequence (DNA): TGTGCCAGCAGCCCCGGTCGGACTAGCGGGGGGTTCATACAAGAGACCCAGTACTTC. Translated, it gives CASSPGRTSGGFIQETQYF. Full variable domain (remainder filled in from reference TRBV5-4 and TRBJ2-5): ETGVTQSPTHLIKTRGQQVTLRCSSQSGHNTVSWYQQALGQGPQFIFQYYREEENGRGNFPPRFSGLQFPNYSSELNVNALELDDSALYLCASSPGRTSGGFIQETQYFGPGTRLLVL.

The chain uses TRBV2 and TRBJ1-1; D call uncertain. The CDR3 is 13 residues long. From germline, CDR1 is SNHLY and CDR2 FYNNEI. The germline V and J ends were trimmed by 4 bases and 0 bases, with 6 bases remaining between them. DNA of the CDR3: TGTGCCAGCAGTGTAGGGATGAACACTGAAGCTTTCTTT. Its protein is CASSVGMNTEAFF.

V is TRBV2 and J is TRBJ2-7; the D is unclear. In germline, CDR1 is SNHLY, CDR2 FYNNEI. This CDR3 has 12 amino acids. Trimming removed 3 bases at V and 4 bases at J, with 7 bases between. CDR3 loop: CASSDSRYEQYF. For the CDR3, the DNA is TGTGCCAGCAGTGACTCCAGGTACGAGCAGTACTTC.

V and J are TRBV3-1 (or the pseudogene TRBV3-2) and TRBJ1-6, with D unclear. Trimming shortened V by 3 bases and J by 7 bases, and 7 bases separated the two germline ends. This CDR3 has 13 residues. Per the germline V gene, CDR1 is LGHDT and CDR2 is YNNKEL (reference sequence). The CDR3 sequence: CASSQVVNSPLHF. CDR3 sequence (DNA): TGTGCCAGCAGCCAGGTGGTGAATTCACCCCTCCACTTT.